This T cell receptor (beta chain) was recovered during a study of CD8+CD57+ T cells in acquired aplastic anemia. Study-level points and caveats: Levels of CD8+ Simpson's diversity were not significantly distinct in patients versus controls. Overlapping CD8+ CDR3 repertoires of patients and controls contained roughly 29 shared sequences.

Many counts were recorded for this clonotype. No antigen is known for it. Genomic DNA, the template, was used for profiling of the TCR beta VDJ and CDR3. MiXCR was run by TCRdb on the reads, yielding one entry per CDR3 protein. The repertoire holds 190,000 or so distinct CDR3 sequences, with around 63% as singletons. The CDR3 is 13 amino acids. CDR1 and CDR2 from the germline V gene are SNHLY and FYNNEI. Trimming cost V 9 bases and J 5 bases; bases outside gene matches: 0. This TCR derives from a human donor in good health. The sequenced material came from sorted CD4+, CD8+, or CD8+CD57+ T cells (not recorded which) from PBMCs. The genes are TRBV2 and TRBJ2-2; 13 bases fit TRBD2. CDR3 in DNA: TGTGCCAGGGGACTAGCGGGGACCGGGGAGCTGTTTTTT. Amino acids: CARGLAGTGELFF.